These 3 T cell receptor beta chains share one sample of origin, sequenced in a study of shared clonotypes between healthy human individuals. This table comes from immunoSEQ multiplex PCR, and its TCRdb copy is limited to in-frame clones, with some not included. The table shows 500,000 to 650,000 clones, with roughly four fifths occurring only once. Sequencing used PBMCs. All receptors come from a woman aged 40 to 55 in good health. Some clones in this sample may be carry-over from other donors' samples.

This clone was found once. V usage is TRBV4-1 and J usage is TRBJ2-7; the match to TRBD1 covers 7 bases. J was trimmed by 2 bases and V by 5 bases; bases with no gene match: 6. Germline V gives CDR1 MGHRA, CDR2 YSYEKL. The CDR3 covers 14 residues. CDR3 in amino acids: CASSYPGQTYEQYF. CDR3 nucleotides: TGCGCCAGCAGCTATCCGGGACAGACCTACGAGCAGTACTTC.

The chain joins TRBV25-1 to TRBJ2-1, with D possibly TRBD2 on 6 matching bases. CDR1 and CDR2 from the germline V gene are MGHDK and SYGVNS. V gave up 4 bases and J gave up 8 bases, with 15 bases separating them. The CDR3 totals 14 residues. The CDR3 protein is CASSVGGRVDEQFF. The CDR3 DNA sequence: TGTGCCAGCAGTGTGGGGGGACGGGTTGATGAGCAGTTCTTC.

This rearrangement joins TRBV12-5 to TRBJ2-5; tentatively, D is TRBD2 (6 bases). The germline CDR1 and CDR2 sequences are LGHNT and FRNRAP. The V end was cut by 7 bases, the J end by 5 bases, with 14 bases between. CDR3 length: 13 amino acids. Here the CDR3 DNA reads TGTGCTAGTGCCTTTAGTGGGGGGGAGACCCAGTACTTC. Amino acids: CASAFSGGETQYF.